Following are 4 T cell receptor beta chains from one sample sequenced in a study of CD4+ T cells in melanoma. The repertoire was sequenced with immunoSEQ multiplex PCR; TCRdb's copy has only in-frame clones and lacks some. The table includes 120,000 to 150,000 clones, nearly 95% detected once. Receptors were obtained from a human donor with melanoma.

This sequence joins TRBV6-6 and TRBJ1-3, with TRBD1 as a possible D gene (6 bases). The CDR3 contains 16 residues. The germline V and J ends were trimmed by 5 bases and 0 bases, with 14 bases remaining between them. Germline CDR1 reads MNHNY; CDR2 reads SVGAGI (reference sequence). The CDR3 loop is CASSPGTFRSGNTIYF. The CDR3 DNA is TGTGCCAGCAGTCCCGGGACATTCCGCTCTGGAAACACCATATATTTT.

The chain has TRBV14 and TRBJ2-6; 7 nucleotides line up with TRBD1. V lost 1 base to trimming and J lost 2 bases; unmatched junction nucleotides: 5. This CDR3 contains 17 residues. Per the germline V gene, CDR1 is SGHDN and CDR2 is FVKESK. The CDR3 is CASSQATGRAGANVLTF. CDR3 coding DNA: TGTGCCAGCAGCCAAGCGACAGGGCGTGCTGGGGCCAACGTCCTGACTTTC. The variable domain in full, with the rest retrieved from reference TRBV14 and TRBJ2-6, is EAGVTQFPSHSVIEKGQTVTLRCDPISGHDNLYWYRRVMGKEIKFLLHFVKESKQDESGMPNNRFLAERTGGTYSTLKVQPAELEDSGVYFCASSQATGRAGANVLTFGAGSRLTVL.

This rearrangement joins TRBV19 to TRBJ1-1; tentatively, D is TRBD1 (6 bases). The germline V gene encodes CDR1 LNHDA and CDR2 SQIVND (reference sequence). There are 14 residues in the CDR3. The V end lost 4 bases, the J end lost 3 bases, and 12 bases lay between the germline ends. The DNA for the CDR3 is TGTGCCAGTAGTAAGGGGGGAGGAGACACTGAAGCTTTCTTT. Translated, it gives CASSKGGGDTEAFF.

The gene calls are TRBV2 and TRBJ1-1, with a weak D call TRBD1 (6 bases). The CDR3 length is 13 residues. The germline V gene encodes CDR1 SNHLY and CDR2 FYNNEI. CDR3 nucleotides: TGTGCGAATCTACAGGGATTGGGGACTGAAGCTTTCTTT. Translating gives CANLQGLGTEAFF. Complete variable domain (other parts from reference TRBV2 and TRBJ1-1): EPEVTQTPSHQVTQMGQEVILRCVPISNHLYFYWYRQILGQKVEFLVSFYNNEISEKSEIFDDQFSVERPDGSNFTLKIRSTKLEDSAMYFCANLQGLGTEAFFGQGTRLTVV.